Listed below are T cell receptor beta chains from one sample, sequenced in a study of shared clonotypes between healthy human individuals. The repertoire was sequenced with immunoSEQ multiplex PCR; TCRdb's copy has only in-frame clones and lacks some. The sample contains roughly 1.4 million clones, approximately 98.5% of which appear only once. Sequencing input: naive CD4+ T cells sorted from blood. The origin of the receptors is a man aged 25-40 years in good health. The conserved cysteine and the conserved F or W are not part of the CDR3 here. Each record gives: V gene, clone size, CDR3 protein. Only part of the rows carry a size: once, few, many, or a class if the clone is expanded.

TRBV21-1 | NA | ASSKALEPYQPQH
TRBV11-3 | NA | ASSLGGGRAERHEQF
TRBV7-2 | NA | ASSAAREQY
TRBV6-5 | NA | ASSYSKSINQPQH
TRBV7-8 | NA | ASSFGTNTAKNTGELF
TRBV2 | NA | ASSVLGQGVTGELF
TRBV29-1 | once | SVEPGQGYGYT
TRBV19 | NA | ASRQTPDILMGQY
TRBV28 | NA | ASSPPLGEQY
TRBV6-5 | NA | ASSQASNYGYT
TRBV5-1 | NA | ASSATYNEQF
TRBV5-1 | NA | ASSLGTDRKFYEQY
TRBV4-2 | NA | ASSQQGAGDNEQF
TRBV9 | NA | ASSVSENQPQH
TRBV11-2 | NA | ASSLSRRAGELF
TRBV5-1 | once | ASSLAGGGYNEQF
TRBV7-6 | NA | ASSHRTGGEKLF
TRBV7-8 | NA | ASSATGGETGELF
TRBV18 | NA | ASSPRAGGFNEQY
TRBV9 | NA | ASSATAGQGYEQY
TRBV10-1 | once | ASSHYRGPTYEQY
TRBV28 | NA | ATGSVHNEQF
TRBV5-6 | once | ASRYETSGRSYEQF
TRBV27 | NA | ASSLSRGVSNQPQH
TRBV6-1 | NA | ASSEGIGNQPQH
TRBV2 | once | ASSVFRSGTLNTGELF
TRBV27 | NA | ASSLSGGYGNTIY
TRBV5-1 | NA | ASSSQGLPSTDTQY
TRBV14 | NA | ASSPNYNEQF
TRBV25-1 | NA | ASSEVGRADYEQY
TRBV9 | NA | ASTSGRSDEQF
TRBV27 | NA | ASSLGLAGVVYEQY
TRBV5-1 | NA | ASSSVRTTTTGELF
TRBV7-2 | NA | ASSLAGTSFYNEQF
TRBV4-2 | NA | ASSQDLPASDTQY
TRBV28 | NA | ASRSTSGVTGELF
TRBV7-9 | once | ASVVASTDTQY
TRBV5-6 | NA | ASSSGEGPQH
TRBV27 | NA | ASSFLPGEQY
TRBV18 | NA | ASSPPGTAATNEKLF
TRBV28 | NA | ASSFTVGQPQH
TRBV7-2 | NA | ASSLGGAQETQY
TRBV5-4 | NA | ASSNLAEIYNEQF
TRBV7-3 | NA | ASSLYDEQF
TRBV27 | NA | ASGKAAGVGETQY
TRBV2 | NA | ASSEQWDRVGVDTQY
TRBV5-1 | NA | ASSSTAQSGNTIY
TRBV9 | NA | ASSPRTVIDTQY
TRBV27 | NA | ASRGPGMSDTQY
TRBV29-1 | NA | SADRATTEAF
TRBV25-1 | NA | ASSPGGPEAF
TRBV4-1 | NA | ASSQVGVTRYNEQF
TRBV7-2 | NA | ASSPRGAVTYEQY
TRBV28 | NA | ASSLLDRLNQPQH
TRBV6-6 | NA | ASSYSRTGYNQPQH
TRBV10-3 | once | AISESGTGDSQPQH
TRBV18 | NA | ASSPLVPGQGSEQF
TRBV28 | once | ASSRDQAQNTEAF
TRBV28 | NA | AGGTSLNNEQF